This T cell receptor (beta chain) was observed in a study of cytomegalovirus exposure and HLA in healthy donors. Broader study findings: Among the CMV-associated chains, three were confirmed in vitro as specific for CMV antigens.

Primers: 60 Vbeta forward and 13 Jbeta reverse. Assay: immunoSEQ multiplex PCR; the TCRdb copy retains only in-frame clones and omits some. This sample's table reports approximately 200,000 clones. On this clone itself: Its cognate antigen is unknown.

This receptor was identified in a boy aged 5-17 years in good health and CMV-seronegative. Specimen: PBMCs.

CDR3 in DNA: TGTGCCAGCAACTCACGGAGCGGGGGGGCGTTGGAGACCCAGTACTTC. Translating it yields CASNSRSGGALETQYF. The V and J genes are TRBV2 and TRBJ2-5; TRBD2 matches at 10 bases. CDR1 SNHLY and CDR2 FYNNEI come from the germline V gene. The V segment lost 7 bases and the J segment 5 bases; nucleotides outside the gene matches: 13. This CDR3 region has 16 residues.